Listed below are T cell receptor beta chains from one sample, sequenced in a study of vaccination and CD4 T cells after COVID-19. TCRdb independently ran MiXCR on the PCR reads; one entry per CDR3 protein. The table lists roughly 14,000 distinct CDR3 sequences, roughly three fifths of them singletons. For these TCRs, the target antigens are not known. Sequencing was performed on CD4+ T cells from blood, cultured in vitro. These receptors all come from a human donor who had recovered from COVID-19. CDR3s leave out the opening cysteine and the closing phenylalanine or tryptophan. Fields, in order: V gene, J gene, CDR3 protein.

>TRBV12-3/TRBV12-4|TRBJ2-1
ASSFGRNEQF
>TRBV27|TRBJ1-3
ASSLSTGSGNTIY
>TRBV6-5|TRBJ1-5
ASSYSKRQPQH
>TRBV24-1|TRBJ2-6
ATSAKTGETGANVLT
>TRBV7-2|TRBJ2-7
ASSLSSGYEQY
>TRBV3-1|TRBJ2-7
ASSPRQGVDHEQY
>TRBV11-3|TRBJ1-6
ASNNDQNSPLH
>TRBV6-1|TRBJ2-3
ASTAVGTLGTDTQY
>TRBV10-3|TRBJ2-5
AIGVNQETQY
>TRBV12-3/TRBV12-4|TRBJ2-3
ASSRGTSGGTDTQY
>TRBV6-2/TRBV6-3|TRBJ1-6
ASSSGQYNSPLH
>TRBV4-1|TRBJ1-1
ASSQVLGTGNTEAF
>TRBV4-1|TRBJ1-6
ASSQGSDGNSPLH
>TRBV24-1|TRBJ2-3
ATSQSDTQY
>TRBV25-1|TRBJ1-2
ASSATQGGIGYT
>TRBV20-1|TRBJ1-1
SAPGLLNTEAF
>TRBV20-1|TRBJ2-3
SARAPWVWGAADTQY
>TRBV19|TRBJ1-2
ASSNGQITNYGYT
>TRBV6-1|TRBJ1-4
ASSSGANEKLF
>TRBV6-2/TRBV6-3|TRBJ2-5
ASRGQGQETQY
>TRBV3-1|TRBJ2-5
ASSQERSGRPQREKTQY
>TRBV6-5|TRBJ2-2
ASSSRQGNTGELF
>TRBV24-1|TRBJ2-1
ATSDVPLAGGYNEQF
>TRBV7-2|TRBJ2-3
ASSLGYLAGGPSDTQY
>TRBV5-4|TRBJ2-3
ASSSPGLAGSTDTQY
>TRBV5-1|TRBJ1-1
ASSPDVGGTEAF
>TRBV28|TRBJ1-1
ASTQGDGLGAF
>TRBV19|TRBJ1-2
ASISMGMTGRIGNYGYT
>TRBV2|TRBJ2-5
ASRLGTSQETQY
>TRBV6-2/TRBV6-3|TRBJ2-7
ASSYSTLAGLSYEQY
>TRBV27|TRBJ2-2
ASTTVWGVGNTGELF
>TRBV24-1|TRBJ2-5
ATSRPGTGETQY
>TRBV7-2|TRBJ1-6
ASSLEGGSSYNSPLH
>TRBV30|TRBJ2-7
AWSWRSSYEQY
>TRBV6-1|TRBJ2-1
ASSSSYSYNEQF
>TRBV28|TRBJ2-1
ASSSGSEQF
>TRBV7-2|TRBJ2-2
ASSLALNRGTGELF
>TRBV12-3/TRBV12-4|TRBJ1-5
ASSRQVDQPQH
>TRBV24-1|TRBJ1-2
ATSGPQDGYT
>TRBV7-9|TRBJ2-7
ASSLVSGTRYEQY
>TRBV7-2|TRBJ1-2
ASSLAFGTGFYGYT
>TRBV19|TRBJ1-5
ASSIERGLAQPQH
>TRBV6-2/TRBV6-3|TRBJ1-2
ASSFDYGYT
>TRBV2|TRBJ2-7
ASREQGYEQY
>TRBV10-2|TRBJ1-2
ASTTGTGASYYGYT
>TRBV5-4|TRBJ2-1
ASSLTSGSSNEQF
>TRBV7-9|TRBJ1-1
ASSQDRPNTEAF
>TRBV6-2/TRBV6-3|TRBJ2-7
ASRGPGSYEQY
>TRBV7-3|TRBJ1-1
ASSLGTGGNTEAF
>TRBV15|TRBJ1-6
ATSRGQYNSPLH
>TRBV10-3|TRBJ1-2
AISEPGQTGYT
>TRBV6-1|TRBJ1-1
ASSDGRGYTEAF
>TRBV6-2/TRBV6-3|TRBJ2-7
ATLQGLTYEQY
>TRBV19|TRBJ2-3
ASSITLDTQY